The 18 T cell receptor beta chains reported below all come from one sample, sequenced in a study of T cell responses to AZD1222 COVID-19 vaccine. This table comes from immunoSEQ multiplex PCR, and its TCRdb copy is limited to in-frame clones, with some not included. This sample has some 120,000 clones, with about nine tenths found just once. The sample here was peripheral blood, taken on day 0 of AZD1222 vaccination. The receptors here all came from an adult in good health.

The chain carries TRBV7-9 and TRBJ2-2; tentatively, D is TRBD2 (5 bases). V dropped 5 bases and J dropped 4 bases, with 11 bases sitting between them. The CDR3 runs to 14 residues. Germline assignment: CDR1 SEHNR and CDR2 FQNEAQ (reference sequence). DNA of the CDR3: TGTGCCAGCAGCAATCGTCGGGGCACCGGGGAGCTGTTTTTT. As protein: CASSNRRGTGELFF.

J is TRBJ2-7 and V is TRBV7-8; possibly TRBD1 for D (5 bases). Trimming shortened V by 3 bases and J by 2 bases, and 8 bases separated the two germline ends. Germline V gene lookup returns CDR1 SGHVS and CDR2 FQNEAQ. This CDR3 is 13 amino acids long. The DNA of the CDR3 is TGTGCCAGCAGCTTTAGGGGAACCTACGAGCAGTACTTC. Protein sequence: CASSFRGTYEQYF.

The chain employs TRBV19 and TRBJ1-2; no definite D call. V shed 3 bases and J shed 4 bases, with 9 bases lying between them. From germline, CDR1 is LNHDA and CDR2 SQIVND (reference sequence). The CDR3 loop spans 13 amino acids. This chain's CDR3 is CASSITGSYGYTF. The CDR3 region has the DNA TGTGCCAGTAGTATTACGGGGAGCTATGGCTACACCTTC.

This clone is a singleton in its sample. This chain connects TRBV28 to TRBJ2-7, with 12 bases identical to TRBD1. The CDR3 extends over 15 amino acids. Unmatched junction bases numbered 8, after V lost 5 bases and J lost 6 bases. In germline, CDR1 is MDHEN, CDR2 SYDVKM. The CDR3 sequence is CASSAPGQGASEQYF. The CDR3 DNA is TGTGCCAGCAGTGCCCCGGGACAGGGGGCATCCGAGCAGTACTTC.

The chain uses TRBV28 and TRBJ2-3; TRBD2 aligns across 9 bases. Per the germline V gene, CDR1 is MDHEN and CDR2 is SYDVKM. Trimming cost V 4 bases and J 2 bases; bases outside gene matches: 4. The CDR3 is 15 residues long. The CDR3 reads CASSWASGNTDTQYF. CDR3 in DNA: TGTGCCAGCAGTTGGGCTAGCGGGAACACAGATACGCAGTATTTT.

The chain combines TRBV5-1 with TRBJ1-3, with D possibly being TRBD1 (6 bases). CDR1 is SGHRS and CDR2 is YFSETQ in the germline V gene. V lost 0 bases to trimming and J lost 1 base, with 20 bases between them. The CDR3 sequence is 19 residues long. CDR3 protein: CASSLAPRTGIASGNTIYF. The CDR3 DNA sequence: TGCGCCAGCAGCTTGGCCCCCAGAACAGGGATCGCTTCTGGAAACACCATATATTTT. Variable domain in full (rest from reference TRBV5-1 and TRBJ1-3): KAGVTQTPRYLIKTRGQQVTLSCSPISGHRSVSWYQQTPGQGLQFLFEYFSETQRNKGNFPGRFSGRQFSNSRSEMNVSTLELGDSALYLCASSLAPRTGIASGNTIYFGEGSWLTVV.

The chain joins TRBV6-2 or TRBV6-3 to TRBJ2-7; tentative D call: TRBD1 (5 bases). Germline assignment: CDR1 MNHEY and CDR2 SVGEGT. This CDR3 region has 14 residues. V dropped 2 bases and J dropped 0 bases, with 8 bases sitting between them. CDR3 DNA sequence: TGTGCCAGCAGTTACGGGCAGGGCTCCTACGAGCAGTACTTC. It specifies CASSYGQGSYEQYF.

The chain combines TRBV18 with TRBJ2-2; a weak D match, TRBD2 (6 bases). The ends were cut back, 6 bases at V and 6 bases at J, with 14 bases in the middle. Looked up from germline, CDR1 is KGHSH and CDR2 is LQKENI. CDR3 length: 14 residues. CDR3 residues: CASSLRESAGELFF. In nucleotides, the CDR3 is TGTGCCAGCTCGCTTCGGGAGTCAGCCGGGGAGCTGTTTTTT. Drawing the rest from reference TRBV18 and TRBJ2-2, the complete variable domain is NAGVMQNPRHLVRRRGQEARLRCSPMKGHSHVYWYRQLPEEGLKFMVYLQKENIIDESGMPKERFSAEFPKEGPSILRIQQVVRGDSAAYFCASSLRESAGELFFGEGSRLTVL.

The CDR3 nucleotides are TGTGCCAGCAGGGTTGGGCAGTCCTACGAGCAGTACTTC. This gives the protein CASRVGQSYEQYF. The chain carries TRBV2 and TRBJ2-7; D uncertain. CDR3 length: 13 amino acids. V was pared by 6 bases and J by 1 base, with 10 bases between. In germline, CDR1 is SNHLY, CDR2 FYNNEI.

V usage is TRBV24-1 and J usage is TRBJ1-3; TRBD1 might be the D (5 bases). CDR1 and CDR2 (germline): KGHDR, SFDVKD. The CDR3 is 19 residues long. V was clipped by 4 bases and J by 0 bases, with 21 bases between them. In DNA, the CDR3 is TGTGCCACCAGTGACCCCGGCTTTACAGGAGTCTACTCTGGAAACACCATATATTTT. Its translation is CATSDPGFTGVYSGNTIYF.

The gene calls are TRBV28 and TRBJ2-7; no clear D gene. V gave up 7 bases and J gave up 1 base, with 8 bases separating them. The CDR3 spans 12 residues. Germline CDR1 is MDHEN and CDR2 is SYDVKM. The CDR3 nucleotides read TGTGCCAGCACTGTAGGGTCCTACGAGCAGTACTTC. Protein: CASTVGSYEQYF.

The DNA for the CDR3 is TGCGCCAGCAGCCCTTCTGGGTCTAGCTCCTACAATGAGCAGTTCTTC. It codes for CASSPSGSSSYNEQFF. The chain is built from TRBV5-1 and TRBJ2-1; D not certain. CDR1 SGHRS and CDR2 YFSETQ come from the germline V gene. The CDR3 is 16 amino acids. Trimming pared 4 bases from V and 0 bases from J, leaving 14 bases between. The full variable domain, its missing parts supplied by reference TRBV5-1 and TRBJ2-1, is KAGVTQTPRYLIKTRGQQVTLSCSPISGHRSVSWYQQTPGQGLQFLFEYFSETQRNKGNFPGRFSGRQFSNSRSEMNVSTLELGDSALYLCASSPSGSSSYNEQFFGPGTRLTVL.

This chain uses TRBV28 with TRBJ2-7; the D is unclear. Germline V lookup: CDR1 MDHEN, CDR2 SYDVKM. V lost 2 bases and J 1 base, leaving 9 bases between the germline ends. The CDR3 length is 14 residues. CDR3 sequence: CASSLIRVSYEQYF. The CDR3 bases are TGTGCCAGCAGTTTAATCCGGGTATCCTACGAGCAGTACTTC.

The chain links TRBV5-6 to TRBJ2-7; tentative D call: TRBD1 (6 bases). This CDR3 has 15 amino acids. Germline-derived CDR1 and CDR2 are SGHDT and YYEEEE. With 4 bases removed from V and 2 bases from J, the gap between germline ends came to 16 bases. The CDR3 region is CASSGPGHGTYEQYF. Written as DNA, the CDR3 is TGTGCCAGCAGCGGGCCGGGACATGGGACCTACGAGCAGTACTTC.

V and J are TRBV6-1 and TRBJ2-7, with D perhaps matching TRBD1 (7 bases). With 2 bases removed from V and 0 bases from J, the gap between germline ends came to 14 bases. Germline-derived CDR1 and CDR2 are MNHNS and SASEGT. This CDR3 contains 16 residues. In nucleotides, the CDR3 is TGTGCCAGCAGTGAATTGTATCAGGGGGGCTCCTACGAGCAGTACTTC. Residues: CASSELYQGGSYEQYF.

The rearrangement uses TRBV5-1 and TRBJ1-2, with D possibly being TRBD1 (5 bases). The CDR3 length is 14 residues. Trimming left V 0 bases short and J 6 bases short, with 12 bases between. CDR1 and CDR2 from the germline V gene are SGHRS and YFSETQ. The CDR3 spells CASSLEAGTHGYTF. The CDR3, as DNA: TGCGCCAGCAGCTTGGAGGCAGGGACCCATGGCTACACCTTC.

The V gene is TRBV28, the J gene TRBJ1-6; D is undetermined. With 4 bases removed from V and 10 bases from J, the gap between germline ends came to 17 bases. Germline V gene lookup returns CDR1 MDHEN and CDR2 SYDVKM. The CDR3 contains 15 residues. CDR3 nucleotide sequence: TGTGCCAGCAGTTCGCGAGCACCGTTAGAATCACCCCTCCACTTT. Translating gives CASSSRAPLESPLHF.

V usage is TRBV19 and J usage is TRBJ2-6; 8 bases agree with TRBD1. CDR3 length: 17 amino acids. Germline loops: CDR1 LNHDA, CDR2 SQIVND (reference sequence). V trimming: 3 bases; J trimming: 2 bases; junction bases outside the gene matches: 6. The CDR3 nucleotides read TGTGCCAGTAGTATGGGGACAGGATTTGCTGGGGCCAACGTCCTGACTTTC. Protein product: CASSMGTGFAGANVLTF.